The T cell receptor (beta chain) under discussion was sequenced for a study of post-analysis software for immune sequencing data. As regards this clonotype: Its antigen is unknown.

This CDR3 comprises 14 residues. Trimming took off 10 bases at V and 5 bases at J, with 20 bases between the two ends. CDR1 SEHNR and CDR2 FQNEAQ come from the germline V gene (reference sequence). The authors incorporated unique molecular identifiers into the TCR beta cDNA libraries. Each CDR3 protein is one row after TCRdb ran MiXCR on the PCR reads. The repertoire holds roughly 540,000 distinct CDR3 sequences, with around 36% as singletons. Study results and caveats: Included in a set of several TRBV segments more frequent in patients than controls were TRBV5-6, TRBV5-1 and TRBV20-1.

This clonotype originated in a girl aged 2-17 years with multiple sclerosis. V usage is TRBV7-9 and J usage is TRBJ1-2; maybe TRBD1 (6 bases). The sample was blood. CDR3 residues: CATSDTGFDYGYTF. The CDR3 nucleotides are TGTGCCACTTCCGATACAGGGTTTGATTATGGCTACACCTTC. The full variable domain, in which reference TRBV7-9 and TRBJ1-2 provide the parts outside the CDR3, is DTGVSQNPRHKITKRGQNVTFRCDPISEHNRLYWYRQTLGQGPEFLTYFQNEAQLEKSRLLSDRFSAERPKGSFSTLEIQRTEQGDSAMYLCATSDTGFDYGYTFGSGTRLTVV.